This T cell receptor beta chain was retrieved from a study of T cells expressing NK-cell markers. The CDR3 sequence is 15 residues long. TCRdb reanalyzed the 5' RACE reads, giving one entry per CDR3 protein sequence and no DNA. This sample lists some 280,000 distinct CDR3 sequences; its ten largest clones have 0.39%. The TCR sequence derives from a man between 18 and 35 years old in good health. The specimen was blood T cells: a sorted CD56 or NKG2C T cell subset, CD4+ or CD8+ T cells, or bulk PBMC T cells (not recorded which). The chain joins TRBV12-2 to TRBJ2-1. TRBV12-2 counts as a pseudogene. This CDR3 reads CASRLGPITYNEQFF.